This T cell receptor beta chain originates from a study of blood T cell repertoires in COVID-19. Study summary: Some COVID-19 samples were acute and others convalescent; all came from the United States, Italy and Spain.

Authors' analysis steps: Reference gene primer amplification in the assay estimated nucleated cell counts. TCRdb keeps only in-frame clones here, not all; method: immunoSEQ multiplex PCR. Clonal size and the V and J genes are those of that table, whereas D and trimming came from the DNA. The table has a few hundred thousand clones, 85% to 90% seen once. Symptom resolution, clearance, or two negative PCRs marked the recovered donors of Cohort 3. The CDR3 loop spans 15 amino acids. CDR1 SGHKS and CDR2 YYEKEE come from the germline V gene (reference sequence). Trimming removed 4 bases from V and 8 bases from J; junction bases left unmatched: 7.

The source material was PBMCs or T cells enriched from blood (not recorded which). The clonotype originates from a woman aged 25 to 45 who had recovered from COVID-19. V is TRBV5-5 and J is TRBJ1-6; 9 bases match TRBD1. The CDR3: CASSQGDRADSPLHF. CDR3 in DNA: TGTGCCAGCAGCCAAGGGGACAGGGCTGATTCACCCCTCCACTTT.